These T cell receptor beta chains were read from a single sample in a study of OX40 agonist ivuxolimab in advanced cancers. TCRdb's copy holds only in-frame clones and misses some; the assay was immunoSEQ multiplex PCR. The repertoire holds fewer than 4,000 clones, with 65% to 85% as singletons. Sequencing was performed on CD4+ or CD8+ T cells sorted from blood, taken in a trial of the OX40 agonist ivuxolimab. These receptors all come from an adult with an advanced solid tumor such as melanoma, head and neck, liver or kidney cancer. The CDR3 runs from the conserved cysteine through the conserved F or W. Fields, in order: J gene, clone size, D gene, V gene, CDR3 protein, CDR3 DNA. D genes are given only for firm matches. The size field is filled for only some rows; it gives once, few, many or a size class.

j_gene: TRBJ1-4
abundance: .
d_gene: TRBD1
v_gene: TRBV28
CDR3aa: CASSMGGQGSTNEKLFF
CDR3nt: TGTGCCAGCTCGATGGGGGGACAGGGGTCGACTAATGAAAAACTGTTTTTT

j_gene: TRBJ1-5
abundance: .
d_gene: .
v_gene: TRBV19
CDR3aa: CASSIVAEGSQPQHF
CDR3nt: TGTGCCAGTAGTATAGTGGCGGAGGGGAGTCAGCCCCAGCATTTT

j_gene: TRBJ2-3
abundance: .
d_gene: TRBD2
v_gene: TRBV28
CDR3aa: CASSFLAGTDTQYF
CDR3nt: TGTGCCAGCAGTTTCTTAGCGGGAACAGATACGCAGTATTTT

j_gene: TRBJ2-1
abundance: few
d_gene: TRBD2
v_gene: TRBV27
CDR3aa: CASRTSGALEQFF
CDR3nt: TGTGCCAGCAGAACTAGCGGGGCCTTGGAGCAGTTCTTC

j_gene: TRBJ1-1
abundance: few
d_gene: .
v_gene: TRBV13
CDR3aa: CASSSTGGAFF
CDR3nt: TGTGCCAGCAGCTCCACCGGCGGAGCTTTCTTT

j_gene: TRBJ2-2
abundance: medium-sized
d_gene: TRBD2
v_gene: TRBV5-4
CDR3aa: CASSLGAGGPAGELFF
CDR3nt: TGTGCCAGCAGCTTGGGGGCGGGAGGGCCGGCCGGGGAGCTGTTTTTT

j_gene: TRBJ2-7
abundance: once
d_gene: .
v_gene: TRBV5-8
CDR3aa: CASSLWNHYEQYF
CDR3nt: TGTGCCAGCAGCTTATGGAACCACTACGAGCAGTACTTC

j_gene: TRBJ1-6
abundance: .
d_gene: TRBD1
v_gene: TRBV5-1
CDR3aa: CASSLAGGYSPLHF
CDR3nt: TGCGCCAGCAGCTTGGCAGGGGGTTATTCACCCCTCCACTTT

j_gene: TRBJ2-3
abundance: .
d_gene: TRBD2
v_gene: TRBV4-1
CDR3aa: CASSHPRLAGGPHTQYF
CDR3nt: TGCGCCAGCAGCCACCCCCGGTTAGCGGGAGGGCCTCATACGCAGTATTTT

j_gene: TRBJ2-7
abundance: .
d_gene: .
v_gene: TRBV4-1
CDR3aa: CASSQEENSDYYEQYF
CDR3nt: TGCGCCAGCAGCCAAGAAGAAAACTCAGACTACTACGAGCAGTACTTC

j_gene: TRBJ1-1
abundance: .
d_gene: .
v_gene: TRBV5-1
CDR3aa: CASSQAGGYAEAFF
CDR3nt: TGCGCCAGCAGCCAGGCCGGGGGGTACGCTGAAGCTTTCTTT

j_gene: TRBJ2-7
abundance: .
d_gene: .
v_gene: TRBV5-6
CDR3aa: CASSLWNHYEQYF
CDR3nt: TGTGCCAGCAGCTTATGGAACCACTACGAGCAGTACTTC

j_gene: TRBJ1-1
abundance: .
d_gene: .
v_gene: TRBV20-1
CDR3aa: CSARVGFEAFF
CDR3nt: TGCAGTGCTAGAGTCGGATTTGAAGCTTTCTTT

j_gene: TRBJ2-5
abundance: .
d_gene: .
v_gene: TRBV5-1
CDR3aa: CASSFYSALETQYF
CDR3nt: TGCGCCAGCAGCTTCTACAGCGCTTTAGAGACCCAGTACTTC

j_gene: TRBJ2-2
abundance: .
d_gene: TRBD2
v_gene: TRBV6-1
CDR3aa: CASSESNREGRRELFF
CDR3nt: TGTGCCAGCAGTGAATCGAACCGGGAGGGCCGAAGGGAGCTGTTTTTT

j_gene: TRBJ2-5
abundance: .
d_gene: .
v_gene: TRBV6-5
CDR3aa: CASSNFRGAETQYF
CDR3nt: TGTGCCAGCAGTAACTTCAGGGGGGCAGAGACCCAGTACTTC